This entry is about one TCR beta chain. Trimming took 0 bases from V and 4 from J, leaving 12 bases between them. The CDR3 consists of 15 residues. Germline V lookup: CDR1 SGHAT, CDR2 FQNNGV. Repertoires were generated with immunoSEQ multiplex PCR, while TCRdb's copy carries only in-frame clones and drops some. The data contain tens of thousands of clones, approximately 94% of them singletons. The data were obtained in a study of T cell changes during pregnancy in multiple sclerosis. This sequence joins TRBV11-2 and TRBJ1-1; weak D call: TRBD1 (5 bases). The source is a female donor with multiple sclerosis, enrolled in a pregnancy study. The starting material was CD4+ T cells from peripheral blood mononuclear cells, obtained in the third trimester of pregnancy. The CDR3 spells CASSLEGGDGTEAFF. The CDR3 nucleotides read TGTGCCAGCAGCTTAGAGGGGGGAGACGGCACTGAAGCTTTCTTT.